Below are 8 T cell receptor beta chains sequenced from a single sample in a study of a mutant IDH1 vaccine in newly diagnosed glioma. Time point indicated: baseline, week 1 (first vaccination visit). Documented treatment: pre-vaccination baseline after standard-of-care therapy. Using immunoSEQ multiplex PCR, the repertoire was profiled, and TCRdb retains in-frame clones only, with some absent. The data hold 55,000 to 70,000 clones, with 65% to 90% observed a single time. Specimen: PBMCs, collected from a glioma patient treated with radiotherapy, temozolomide or both. The receptors shown here come from a young man with glioma.

This clone was found once. The chain joins TRBV9 to TRBJ2-1; 9 bases match TRBD2. CDR3 length: 19 residues. J gave up 0 bases and V 3 bases, and 13 bases lay outside the gene matches. The germline gives CDR1 SGDLS, CDR2 YYNGEE. Here the CDR3 reads CASSGSGLARPSSYNEQFF. The CDR3 DNA reads TGTGCCAGCAGCGGCTCGGGACTAGCCCGCCCCAGCTCCTACAATGAGCAGTTCTTC. The variable domain in full, completed from reference TRBV9 and TRBJ2-1, reads DSGVTQTPKHLITATGQRVTLRCSPRSGDLSVYWYQQSLDQGLQFLIQYYNGEERAKGNILERFSAQQFPDLHSELNLSSLELGDSALYFCASSGSGLARPSSYNEQFFGPGTRLTVL.

This chain uses TRBV10-3 with TRBJ2-7; D might be TRBD2 (6 bases). The germline gives CDR1 ENHRY, CDR2 SYGVKD. The CDR3 has 11 residues. V was shortened by 8 bases and J by 6 bases, with 11 bases between the two germline ends. The CDR3 DNA follows: TGTGCCATCCTTGCCGGGGGCGAGCAGTACTTC. This codes for CAILAGGEQYF.

A few counts support this clone. This CDR3 is CASRAEGFGELFF. The CDR3 coding sequence is TGTGCCAGCAGGGCGGAGGGGTTCGGGGAGCTGTTTTTT. The chain links TRBV6-6 to TRBJ2-2; perhaps TRBD2 as D (6 bases). The CDR3 extends over 13 amino acids. Germline V gives CDR1 MNHNY, CDR2 SVGAGI (reference sequence). Trimming removed 6 bases at V and 7 bases at J, with 12 bases between.

V and J are TRBV29-1 and TRBJ1-2; D is possibly TRBD1 (5 bases). Looked up from germline, CDR1 is SQVTM and CDR2 is ANQGSEA. The ends were cut back, 8 bases at V and 4 bases at J, with 14 bases in the middle. The CDR3 has 12 residues. CDR3 region: CSSHRFGYGYTF. The CDR3 DNA sequence: TGCAGCTCACACAGGTTCGGCTATGGCTACACCTTC. Combining the CDR3 with reference TRBV29-1 and TRBJ1-2 gives the whole variable domain SAVISQKPSRDICQRGTSLTIQCQVDSQVTMMFWYRQQPGQSLTLIATANQGSEATYESGFVIDKFPISRPNLTFSTLTVSNMSPEDSSIYLCSSHRFGYGYTFGSGTRLTVV.

This chain's CDR3 is CASSPWSLQGADEQYF. CDR3 DNA: TGTGCCAGCAGCCCTTGGTCTCTCCAGGGGGCCGACGAGCAGTACTTC. The V and J genes are TRBV7-9 and TRBJ2-7; TRBD1 aligns across 8 bases. The length of the CDR3 is 16 residues. From germline, CDR1 is SEHNR and CDR2 FQNEAQ (reference sequence). The trim removed 5 bases at V and 5 bases at J, leaving 14 bases unmatched.

The chain is built from TRBV7-9 and TRBJ2-5, with 7 nucleotides matching TRBD1. Gene TRBJ2-7 matches the end of the DNA better, so the J call may be wrong. The CDR3 has 14 amino acids. The germline CDR1 and CDR2 sequences are SEHNR and FQNEAQ (reference sequence). The CDR3 spells CASSFRDSIYEQYF. CDR3 DNA: TGTGCCAGCAGCTTCCGGGACAGCATCTACGAGCAGTACTTC.

The chain's CDR3 is CASSVKGQVTTGELFF. The CDR3 DNA sequence: TGTGCCAGCAGCGTAAAAGGACAGGTGACCACCGGGGAGCTGTTTTTT. The chain is built from TRBV9 and TRBJ2-2; TRBD1 agrees at 7 bases. CDR1 SGDLS and CDR2 YYNGEE come from the germline V gene. This CDR3 is built from 16 residues. The V and J ends lost 1 base and 4 bases, in that order; junction bases with no gene match: 7.

The rearrangement joins TRBV4-1 to TRBJ1-4; D is unresolved. Between the trimmed V and J ends, which lost 5 bases and 8 bases, there was a span of 21 bases. This CDR3 spans 16 amino acids. Germline V lookup: CDR1 MGHRA, CDR2 YSYEKL. CDR3 nucleotide sequence: TGCGCCAGCAGCTCAACCCGGCGGGGTTCGGGGGAAAAACTGTTTTTT. Translated, it gives CASSSTRRGSGEKLFF.